This T cell receptor beta chain appears in the sequencing data of a study of T cell clonality in common variable immunodeficiency. General study findings and limits: In common variable immunodeficiency, TCR beta chains reportedly carried fewer deletions and N-nucleotide insertions.

Clones were read by immunoSEQ multiplex PCR, and TCRdb kept only the in-frame ones, dropping some. This sample has about 42,000 clones, each found more than once. The length of the CDR3 is 14 residues. Losses at the gene ends were 3 bases for V and 3 bases for J; bases not matched to a gene: 6. Per the germline V gene, CDR1 is DFQATT and CDR2 is SNEGSKA (reference sequence). This clone has at least ten counts. The antigen is not known. Read data end 3 residues before the CDR3 end; the end is taken from the germline J gene. The CVID group had around 15 females and about 30 males, mean age around 40. Heparinized whole blood, roughly 5 to 8 ml, came from each donor.

The sequence was collected from a human donor with common variable immunodeficiency. The chain has TRBV20-1 and TRBJ2-7, with 9 bases fitting TRBD1. Material for sequencing was peripheral blood mononuclear cells. CDR3: CSAREDRGLYEQYF. CDR3 DNA (partial): TGCAGTGCTAGGGAGGACAGGGGACTCTACGAG.